Listed below are T cell receptor beta chains from one sample, sequenced in a study of blood T cell repertoires in COVID-19. The table came from immunoSEQ multiplex PCR; TCRdb's copy has only in-frame clones and leaves some out. The table records about 40,000 clones, roughly 84% of them present only once. Sequencing was performed on peripheral blood. These TCRs come from a human donor in a cohort sampled during active COVID-19. The CDR3 runs from the conserved cysteine through the conserved F or W. Fields, in order: clone size, V gene, J gene, D gene, CDR3 protein, CDR3 DNA. D genes are given only for firm matches. Rows give clone size only sometimes, using once, few, many, or a class for an expanded clone.

clone_size: .; v_call: TRBV6-5; j_call: TRBJ1-6; d_call: .; cdr3_aa: CASTATAFNSPLHF; cdr3_nt: TGTGCCAGCACTGCGACAGCCTTTAATTCACCCCTCCACTTT
clone_size: .; v_call: TRBV5-4; j_call: TRBJ1-1; d_call: .; cdr3_aa: CASSWSGIIMNTEAFF; cdr3_nt: TGTGCCAGCAGCTGGTCAGGGATAATAATGAACACTGAAGCTTTCTTT
clone_size: .; v_call: TRBV7-3; j_call: TRBJ1-2; d_call: TRBD1; cdr3_aa: CASASGQGASYGYTF; cdr3_nt: TGTGCCAGCGCCTCGGGACAGGGGGCGAGCTATGGCTACACCTTC
clone_size: .; v_call: TRBV7-3; j_call: TRBJ2-3; d_call: .; cdr3_aa: CASSPWPGVDTQYF; cdr3_nt: TGTGCCAGCAGCCCCTGGCCAGGTGTCGATACGCAGTATTTT
clone_size: .; v_call: TRBV19; j_call: TRBJ2-5; d_call: TRBD2; cdr3_aa: CASSGIAGGRETQYF; cdr3_nt: TGTGCCAGTAGTGGGATAGCGGGGGGCCGGGAGACCCAGTACTTC
clone_size: .; v_call: TRBV12-5; j_call: TRBJ1-5; d_call: TRBD1; cdr3_aa: CASGLVMEGGGQPQHF; cdr3_nt: TGTGCTAGTGGTTTGGTCATGGAAGGGGGCGGGCAGCCCCAGCATTTT
clone_size: once; v_call: TRBV7-9; j_call: TRBJ1-6; d_call: .; cdr3_aa: CASSKGQGSPLHF; cdr3_nt: TGTGCCAGCAGCAAAGGCCAGGGATCACCCCTCCACTTT
clone_size: .; v_call: TRBV19; j_call: TRBJ2-1; d_call: TRBD1; cdr3_aa: CASRTGTGRYNEQFF; cdr3_nt: TGTGCCAGCAGGACCGGGACAGGGAGATACAATGAGCAGTTCTTC
clone_size: .; v_call: TRBV5-1; j_call: TRBJ2-5; d_call: TRBD2; cdr3_aa: CASSLQSGGAGETQYF; cdr3_nt: TGCGCCAGCAGCTTGCAAAGCGGGGGGGCCGGGGAGACCCAGTACTTC
clone_size: .; v_call: TRBV4-1; j_call: TRBJ2-1; d_call: TRBD2; cdr3_aa: CASSRQRGARQEQFF; cdr3_nt: TGCGCCAGCAGCCGCCAGCGGGGGGCCCGTCAGGAGCAGTTCTTC
clone_size: .; v_call: TRBV5-1; j_call: TRBJ2-2; d_call: .; cdr3_aa: CASSLGLPGTGELFF; cdr3_nt: TGCGCCAGCAGCTTGGGACTACCGGGCACCGGGGAGCTGTTTTTT
clone_size: .; v_call: TRBV10-3; j_call: TRBJ1-2; d_call: TRBD1; cdr3_aa: CAISPTGGAQYGYTF; cdr3_nt: TGTGCCATCAGTCCAACAGGGGGCGCACAGTATGGCTACACCTTC
clone_size: large; v_call: TRBV10-3; j_call: TRBJ2-1; d_call: TRBD1; cdr3_aa: CAISEGTGVSEQFF; cdr3_nt: TGTGCCATCAGTGAGGGGACAGGGGTTAGTGAGCAGTTCTTC
clone_size: .; v_call: TRBV5-1; j_call: TRBJ2-2; d_call: TRBD1; cdr3_aa: CASSLSVTGPTGELFF; cdr3_nt: TGCGCCAGCAGCTTGTCTGTGACAGGGCCGACCGGGGAGCTGTTTTTT
clone_size: .; v_call: TRBV11-2; j_call: TRBJ1-2; d_call: TRBD1; cdr3_aa: CASSPIRLRTGFYGYTF; cdr3_nt: TGTGCCAGCAGCCCCATTCGGCTGAGGACAGGCTTCTATGGCTACACCTTC
clone_size: .; v_call: TRBV19; j_call: TRBJ2-5; d_call: .; cdr3_aa: CASSITSRETQYF; cdr3_nt: TGTGCCAGTAGTATAACTAGCCGCGAGACCCAGTACTTC
clone_size: .; v_call: TRBV9; j_call: TRBJ2-1; d_call: TRBD2; cdr3_aa: CASSPGGSGGFNEQFF; cdr3_nt: TGTGCCAGCAGCCCTGGGGGTAGCGGGGGGTTCAATGAGCAGTTCTTC
clone_size: .; v_call: TRBV24-1; j_call: TRBJ2-1; d_call: .; cdr3_aa: CATSDPRTVDNEQFF; cdr3_nt: TGTGCCACCAGTGACCCTCGTACAGTGGACAATGAGCAGTTCTTC
clone_size: .; v_call: TRBV23-1; j_call: TRBJ1-2; d_call: TRBD1; cdr3_aa: CASSHMPRGQGEFGYGYTF; cdr3_nt: TGCGCCAGCAGTCATATGCCTAGGGGACAGGGAGAGTTTGGCTATGGCTACACCTTC
clone_size: .; v_call: TRBV4-1; j_call: TRBJ1-4; d_call: TRBD1; cdr3_aa: CASSQDPGPGQGDEKLFF; cdr3_nt: TGCGCCAGCAGCCAAGATCCCGGGCCGGGACAGGGGGATGAAAAACTGTTTTTT
clone_size: .; v_call: TRBV23-1; j_call: TRBJ1-5; d_call: .; cdr3_aa: CASSQSVQRNQPQHF; cdr3_nt: TGCGCCAGCAGTCAATCAGTACAGCGCAATCAGCCCCAGCATTTT
clone_size: .; v_call: TRBV6-5; j_call: TRBJ2-7; d_call: TRBD1; cdr3_aa: CASRDRVFSEQYF; cdr3_nt: TGTGCCAGCAGGGACAGGGTTTTCTCCGAGCAGTACTTC
clone_size: .; v_call: TRBV7-3; j_call: TRBJ2-3; d_call: .; cdr3_aa: CASSPPAGNTQYF; cdr3_nt: TGTGCCAGCAGCCCTCCTGCGGGTAATACGCAGTATTTT
clone_size: .; v_call: TRBV11-2; j_call: TRBJ1-2; d_call: TRBD1; cdr3_aa: CASSPSGTGTINGYTF; cdr3_nt: TGTGCCAGCAGCCCCTCCGGGACAGGGACGATAAATGGCTACACCTTC
clone_size: .; v_call: TRBV2; j_call: TRBJ1-6; d_call: .; cdr3_aa: CASNSHPGSYNSPLHF; cdr3_nt: TGTGCCAGCAATTCCCACCCGGGGTCCTATAATTCACCCCTCCACTTT
clone_size: .; v_call: TRBV19; j_call: TRBJ2-3; d_call: .; cdr3_aa: CASSMGSRGTDTQYF; cdr3_nt: TGTGCCAGTAGTATGGGGAGCCGGGGCACAGATACGCAGTATTTT
clone_size: .; v_call: TRBV3-1/TRBV3-2; j_call: TRBJ2-1; d_call: .; cdr3_aa: CASSQDRSVGAMQFF; cdr3_nt: TGTGCCAGCAGCCAAGATCGGAGTGTAGGAGCTATGCAGTTCTTC
clone_size: .; v_call: TRBV15; j_call: TRBJ1-1; d_call: .; cdr3_aa: CATSRDKGVKDTEAFF; cdr3_nt: TGTGCCACCAGCAGAGACAAAGGGGTAAAGGACACTGAAGCTTTCTTT
clone_size: few; v_call: TRBV5-1; j_call: TRBJ2-2; d_call: .; cdr3_aa: CASDRENTGELFF; cdr3_nt: TGCGCCAGCGACCGGGAGAACACCGGGGAGCTGTTTTTT
clone_size: .; v_call: TRBV5-4; j_call: TRBJ2-1; d_call: .; cdr3_aa: CASSFAAESYNEQFF; cdr3_nt: TGTGCCAGCAGCTTCGCCGCGGAATCCTACAATGAGCAGTTCTTC
clone_size: .; v_call: TRBV4-1; j_call: TRBJ1-5; d_call: .; cdr3_aa: CASSQVSNQPQHF; cdr3_nt: TGCGCCAGCAGCCAAGTAAGCAATCAGCCCCAGCATTTT
clone_size: .; v_call: TRBV5-1; j_call: TRBJ1-4; d_call: .; cdr3_aa: CASSPQGSSEKLFF; cdr3_nt: TGCGCCAGCAGCCCACAGGGTTCGAGCGAAAAACTGTTTTTT
clone_size: .; v_call: TRBV2; j_call: TRBJ2-7; d_call: .; cdr3_aa: CASSELYEQYF; cdr3_nt: TGTGCCAGCAGTGAACTCTACGAGCAGTACTTC
clone_size: .; v_call: TRBV5-1; j_call: TRBJ2-3; d_call: .; cdr3_aa: CASSLEYQNTDTQYF; cdr3_nt: TGCGCCAGCAGCTTGGAATATCAGAACACAGATACGCAGTATTTT
clone_size: .; v_call: TRBV5-6; j_call: TRBJ1-1; d_call: TRBD1; cdr3_aa: CASSSGTGRVNTEAFF; cdr3_nt: TGTGCCAGCAGCTCCGGGACAGGGAGGGTGAACACTGAAGCTTTCTTT
clone_size: .; v_call: TRBV2; j_call: TRBJ2-3; d_call: .; cdr3_aa: CASSAGLDTDTQYF; cdr3_nt: TGTGCCAGCAGTGCGGGTCTAGACACAGATACGCAGTATTTT
clone_size: .; v_call: TRBV5-8; j_call: TRBJ2-2; d_call: .; cdr3_aa: CASSFAGTNTGELFF; cdr3_nt: TGTGCCAGCAGCTTTGCGGGGACCAACACCGGGGAGCTGTTTTTT
clone_size: .; v_call: TRBV25-1; j_call: TRBJ2-5; d_call: TRBD1; cdr3_aa: CASSEQGFGWETQYF; cdr3_nt: TGTGCCAGCAGCGAACAGGGGTTTGGGTGGGAGACCCAGTACTTC
clone_size: .; v_call: TRBV19; j_call: TRBJ2-5; d_call: TRBD2; cdr3_aa: CASSTSSGGFQETQYF; cdr3_nt: TGTGCCAGTAGTACCTCTAGCGGGGGGTTCCAAGAGACCCAGTACTTC
clone_size: .; v_call: TRBV5-1; j_call: TRBJ2-5; d_call: TRBD1; cdr3_aa: CASSWDRPRETQYF; cdr3_nt: TGCGCCAGCAGCTGGGACAGGCCCCGGGAGACCCAGTACTTC
clone_size: few; v_call: TRBV5-1; j_call: TRBJ1-1; d_call: TRBD1; cdr3_aa: CASSLGQGAAFF; cdr3_nt: TGCGCCAGCAGCCTGGGACAGGGGGCCGCTTTCTTT
clone_size: .; v_call: TRBV5-4; j_call: TRBJ2-1; d_call: .; cdr3_aa: CASSLETKSEQFF; cdr3_nt: TGTGCCAGCAGCTTGGAGACTAAGTCTGAGCAGTTCTTC
clone_size: .; v_call: TRBV10-1; j_call: TRBJ1-3; d_call: TRBD1; cdr3_aa: CAIRTGLNTIYF; cdr3_nt: TGCGCCATAAGGACAGGCCTGAACACCATATATTTT
clone_size: .; v_call: TRBV3-1/TRBV3-2; j_call: TRBJ2-7; d_call: .; cdr3_aa: CASSQDNYVYEQYF; cdr3_nt: TGTGCCAGCAGCCAGGACAACTACGTCTACGAGCAGTACTTC
clone_size: few; v_call: TRBV21-1; j_call: TRBJ2-1; d_call: .; cdr3_aa: CASSRILNEQFF; cdr3_nt: TGTGCCAGCAGCCGTATCCTCAATGAGCAGTTCTTC
clone_size: .; v_call: TRBV3-1/TRBV3-2; j_call: TRBJ2-2; d_call: .; cdr3_aa: CASSPLENTGELFF; cdr3_nt: TGTGCCAGCAGCCCCCTAGAGAACACCGGGGAGCTGTTTTTT
clone_size: .; v_call: TRBV3-1/TRBV3-2; j_call: TRBJ2-2; d_call: TRBD1; cdr3_aa: CASSHHGQGTTGELFF; cdr3_nt: TGTGCCAGCAGCCATCACGGACAGGGAACCACCGGGGAGCTGTTTTTT
clone_size: .; v_call: TRBV5-1; j_call: TRBJ2-7; d_call: TRBD1; cdr3_aa: CASSLRQGAYEQYF; cdr3_nt: TGCGCCAGCAGCCTGCGCCAGGGGGCTTACGAGCAGTACTTC
clone_size: few; v_call: TRBV9; j_call: TRBJ1-6; d_call: .; cdr3_aa: CASSVAADPFNSPLHF; cdr3_nt: TGTGCCAGCAGCGTAGCAGCGGATCCATTTAATTCACCCCTCCACTTT
clone_size: .; v_call: TRBV6-5; j_call: TRBJ2-1; d_call: .; cdr3_aa: CASRDTGSSYNEQFF; cdr3_nt: TGTGCCAGCAGGGATACAGGTAGCTCCTACAATGAGCAGTTCTTC
clone_size: once; v_call: TRBV6-2/TRBV6-3; j_call: TRBJ2-1; d_call: TRBD1; cdr3_aa: CASRPTWDRAYNEQFF; cdr3_nt: TGTGCCAGCAGGCCTACGTGGGACAGGGCCTACAATGAGCAGTTCTTC
clone_size: .; v_call: TRBV5-1; j_call: TRBJ1-1; d_call: .; cdr3_aa: CASSLEYSGWTEAFF; cdr3_nt: TGCGCCAGCAGCTTGGAGTATTCGGGTTGGACTGAAGCTTTCTTT